This TCR beta chain was recovered during a study of molecular identifiers for immune sequencing clone quantification. Looking at the study overall: In replicates, RNA from roughly 21,000 or 96,000 naive CD8 cells was divided five ways and four parts were sequenced.

Study-level findings and limits: Clones with over 20 RNA copies captured over 99% of effector molecules but under 1% of naive ones.

TCRdb ran MiXCR on the PCR reads and lists one entry per CDR3 protein. Found here are fewer than 100,000 distinct CDR3 sequences, around 23% of them singletons; the top ten hold about 1%. Sorting defined naive CD8 T cells as CD8+CD4-CCR7+CD45RA+. This clonotype appeared many times. What it recognizes is unknown. J gave up 2 bases and V 5 bases, and 6 bases lay outside the gene matches. CDR1 LNHDA and CDR2 SQIVND come from the germline V gene (reference sequence). CDR3 size: 15 residues. This clonotype originated in a human donor in good health. Some libraries in this study had Jurkat cell RNA spiked in. The chain joins TRBV19 to TRBJ2-3, with 8 bases fitting TRBD2. The source material was naive CD8+ T cells from blood, with Jurkat cell RNA spiked in. Subset of the sample: FACS-sorted CD8+CD4-CCR7+CD45RA+ naive T cells. CDR3 sequence reads: CASSAYSGTTDTQYF. The DNA for the CDR3 is TGTGCCAGTAGTGCCTATAGCGGGACCACAGATACGCAGTATTTT.